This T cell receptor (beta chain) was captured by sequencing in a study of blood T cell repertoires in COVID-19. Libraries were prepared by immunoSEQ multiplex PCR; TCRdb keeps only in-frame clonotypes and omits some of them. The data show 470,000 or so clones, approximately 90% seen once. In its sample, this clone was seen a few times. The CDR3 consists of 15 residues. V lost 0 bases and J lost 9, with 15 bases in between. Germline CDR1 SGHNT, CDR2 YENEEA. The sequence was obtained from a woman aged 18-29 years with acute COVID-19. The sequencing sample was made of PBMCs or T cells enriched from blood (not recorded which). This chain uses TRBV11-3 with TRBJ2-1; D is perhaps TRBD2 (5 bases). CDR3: CASSLDRSPGTEQFF. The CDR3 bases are TGTGCCAGCAGCTTAGACCGTTCTCCGGGAACTGAGCAGTTCTTC.